Listed below are T cell receptor beta chains from one sample, sequenced in a study of glioma-infiltrating T cells after dendritic cell vaccination. Profiled with immunoSEQ multiplex PCR; TCRdb holds only in-frame clones, not every one. The sample carries fewer than 40,000 clones, roughly nine tenths recorded once. The sample here was blood, taken before dendritic cell vaccination. The source is a human donor with glioblastoma. CDR3s include the opening cysteine and the closing phenylalanine or tryptophan. D genes are given only for firm matches. Not all rows give a size; the values are once, few, many and, for expanded clones, a class.

v_call	d_call	clone_size	j_call	cdr3_nt	cdr3_aa
TRBV6-1	NA	NA	TRBJ1-2	TGTGCCAGCAGTGCTGAGGGCGGATCCTATGGCTACACCTTC	CASSAEGGSYGYTF
TRBV6-5	TRBD2	NA	TRBJ2-1	TGTGCCAGCAGTTGGCTACTAGCGGTCGAATCGGGTGAGCAGTTCTTC	CASSWLLAVESGEQFF
TRBV7-9	TRBD2	once	TRBJ2-7	TGTGCCAGCAGCGGAAGAGGTGGTCTAGCGGGGGTCCTTATGTACGAGCAGTACTTC	CASSGRGGLAGVLMYEQYF
TRBV2	TRBD1	NA	TRBJ2-7	TGTGCCAGCAGCGACACGACAGGGGGCACCTACGAGCAGTACTTC	CASSDTTGGTYEQYF
TRBV5-8	TRBD1	NA	TRBJ1-3	TGTGCCAGCAGCCCCCAGGGGGCTCTAGGAAACACCATATATTTT	CASSPQGALGNTIYF
TRBV6-1	NA	NA	TRBJ2-3	TGTGCCAGCAGTGAAGCGCTAGTTGGTGGAGATACGCAGTATTTT	CASSEALVGGDTQYF
TRBV6-1	NA	NA	TRBJ2-7	TGTGCCAGCAGTGATTTAGGGGCAGCCCAAGCCTACGAGCAGTACTTC	CASSDLGAAQAYEQYF
TRBV6-1	TRBD1	NA	TRBJ2-7	TGTGCCAGCAGTATTTTCAGGGACAGCTCCTACGAGCAGTACTTC	CASSIFRDSSYEQYF
TRBV5-6	NA	NA	TRBJ2-7	TGTGCCAGCAGCTCTCCTACTAGGAATACCTACGAGCAGTACTTC	CASSSPTRNTYEQYF
TRBV7-2	TRBD2	NA	TRBJ2-5	TGTGCCAGCAGCCCCACTAGACTAGCTCAAGAGACCCAGTACTTC	CASSPTRLAQETQYF
TRBV5-4	NA	NA	TRBJ2-5	TGTGCCAGCAGCCCTGAGCCCGGGAAACAAGAGACCCAGTACTTC	CASSPEPGKQETQYF
TRBV10-2	NA	NA	TRBJ1-5	TGCGCCAGCAGTGGGACAGACTCCCAGCCCCAGCATTTT	CASSGTDSQPQHF
TRBV2	TRBD2	NA	TRBJ2-4	TGTGCCAGCAGCAAGGGGACTAGCGGCGAAAACATTCAGTACTTC	CASSKGTSGENIQYF
TRBV5-1	NA	NA	TRBJ1-4	TGCGCCAGCAGCGACGCTGGGGGGAGCCTCGATGAAAAACTGTTTTTT	CASSDAGGSLDEKLFF
TRBV2	TRBD1	NA	TRBJ1-2	TGTGCCAGCAGGGCAGGGGGCTATGGCTACACCTTC	CASRAGGYGYTF
TRBV4-1	NA	NA	TRBJ1-1	TGCGCCAGCAGCCAAGATATCCCTCAGGGCCTAAACACTGAAGCTTTCTTT	CASSQDIPQGLNTEAFF
TRBV19	NA	NA	TRBJ1-4	TGTGCCAGTACAAGGGGCCAAACTAATGAAAAACTGTTTTTT	CASTRGQTNEKLFF
TRBV18	TRBD1	NA	TRBJ2-5	TGTGCCAGCTCGACGGGGACAGGAGTCTCAGAGACCCAGTACTTC	CASSTGTGVSETQYF
TRBV27	TRBD1	NA	TRBJ1-5	TGTGCCAGCAGTTTAAGGGGACAGGGGACCTATAGCAATCAGCCCCAGCATTTT	CASSLRGQGTYSNQPQHF
TRBV4-2	TRBD1	few	TRBJ1-6	TGTGCCAGCAGCGGACAGGGGCTCCCCACCCTCCACTTT	CASSGQGLPTLHF
TRBV7-2	TRBD2	NA	TRBJ2-3	TGTGCCAGCAGCTTAGTAGCGGGGGGTAGCACAGATACGCAGTATTTT	CASSLVAGGSTDTQYF
TRBV23-1	TRBD1	NA	TRBJ1-4	TGCGCCAGCAGTCCACCGGGACAGGGGCCGGGAACTAATGAAAAACTGTTTTTT	CASSPPGQGPGTNEKLFF
TRBV2	NA	NA	TRBJ1-3	TGTGCCAGCAGTTTGACCCAGGGTTTGTCGGGAAACACCATATATTTT	CASSLTQGLSGNTIYF
TRBV19	TRBD1	NA	TRBJ2-6	TGTGCCAGTAGTCCCGGGACAGACGCCGGGGCCAACGTCCTGACTTTC	CASSPGTDAGANVLTF
TRBV10-2	NA	once	TRBJ1-6	TGCGCCAGCACCACAGGGATAGACACCTATAATTCACCCCTCCACTTT	CASTTGIDTYNSPLHF
TRBV19	TRBD1	NA	TRBJ2-7	TGTGCCAGTAGTATCTCCGGGACAGGGGGGTACGAGCAGTACTTC	CASSISGTGGYEQYF
TRBV7-9	TRBD1	NA	TRBJ2-3	TGTGCCAGCAGCTTTAGGGGACAGGTCGGGGGCACAGATACGCAGTATTTT	CASSFRGQVGGTDTQYF
TRBV7-9	TRBD1	NA	TRBJ1-6	TGTGCCAGCAGCTTAACGGACAGGGGGCTTTATTCACCCCTCCACTTT	CASSLTDRGLYSPLHF
TRBV5-1	NA	NA	TRBJ2-1	TGCGCCAGCAGCCTAGGGACACTAGAAATTTACAATGAGCAGTTCTTC	CASSLGTLEIYNEQFF
TRBV6-1	TRBD1	NA	TRBJ1-3	TGTGCCAGCAGTGGCCTAACAGGGGGGCCAGATTACACCATATATTTT	CASSGLTGGPDYTIYF
TRBV6-5	NA	NA	TRBJ2-5	TGTGCCAGCAGTTTAGGGAGACAAGAGACCCAGTACTTC	CASSLGRQETQYF
TRBV6-5	TRBD1	NA	TRBJ1-4	TGTGCCAGCAGATCGGACAGGAACGAAAAACTGTTTTTT	CASRSDRNEKLFF
TRBV6-5	TRBD1	NA	TRBJ2-7	TGTGCCAGCGAGAGGACAGGGGTCGAAGAGCAGTACTTC	CASERTGVEEQYF
TRBV6-1	NA	NA	TRBJ1-6	TGTGCCAGCAGTGAAGACTGGAGGGAATCCCCCCTCCACTTT	CASSEDWRESPLHF
TRBV10-1	TRBD2	once	TRBJ2-1	TGCGCCAGCAGTGACCGGGCTAGCGGGGGCAATGAGCAGTTCTTC	CASSDRASGGNEQFF
TRBV11-2	TRBD1	NA	TRBJ2-1	TGTGCCAGCACCGGGACAGGGGGTTATTATGAGCAGTTCTTC	CASTGTGGYYEQFF
TRBV7-8	NA	few	TRBJ1-6	TGTGCCAGCACCTATAGTGGGACAAATAATTCACCCCTCCACTTT	CASTYSGTNNSPLHF
TRBV7-7	TRBD2	NA	TRBJ2-1	TGTGCTAGCAGCTTAGCGGGGGCCAATGAGCAGTTCTTC	CASSLAGANEQFF
TRBV19	NA	once	TRBJ1-5	TGTGCCAGTAGTATAAGGGGGCAGCCCCAGCATTTT	CASSIRGQPQHF
TRBV7-2	NA	few	TRBJ1-6	TGTGCCAGCAGCTTAGGTGGCGGGGATAATTCACCCCTCCACTTT	CASSLGGGDNSPLHF